This TCR beta chain was sequenced in a study of PD-L1 blockade in urothelial cancer. Produced via immunoSEQ multiplex PCR; TCRdb's table is partial and in-frame only. Here the sample spans 70,000 to 75,000 clones, around four fifths being singletons. This TCR derives from a man aged 65-85 years with urothelial cancer. The sequences come from PBMCs, collected around atezolizumab (anti-PD-L1) treatment.

The CDR3: CASSFRLEGAQFF. The CDR3 DNA reads as TGTGCCAGCAGTTTTCGGTTGGAGGGAGCGCAGTTCTTC. The chain carries TRBV6-5 and TRBJ2-1; D is perhaps TRBD2 (6 bases). Germline V CDR1 and CDR2: MNHEY, SVGAGI. The CDR3 covers 13 residues. Trimming removed 4 bases from V and 12 bases from J, with 16 bases in between.